The text below deals with one T cell receptor (beta chain). This sample is part of a study of blood T cell repertoires in COVID-19. Study-wide context: Researchers got acute and convalescent COVID-19 samples from the United States, Italy and Spain.

Assay: immunoSEQ multiplex PCR; the TCRdb copy retains only in-frame clones and omits some. The sample yields about 100,000 clones, approximately 81% seen once. Sample: peripheral blood. This clonotype was sampled from a human donor in a cohort sampled during active COVID-19.

The CDR3 sequence: CASSPTDGVYTEAFF. Written as DNA, the CDR3 is TGTGCCAGCTCACCGACCGACGGAGTGTACACTGAAGCTTTCTTT. The V call is TRBV18, the J call TRBJ1-1, with D unclear. The V end was cut by 3 bases, the J end by 3 bases, with 14 bases between. This CDR3 has 15 residues. Germline V CDR1 and CDR2: KGHSH, LQKENI.